This TCR beta chain was recorded in a study of beta chain features in type 1 diabetes. This clone occurred a few times. The whole isolated RNA underwent reverse transcription, so sequencing captured expressed TCRB transcripts. There were about 3.57 million reads on average in the naive, central memory and regulatory T cell samples. Using immunoSEQ multiplex PCR, the repertoire was profiled, and TCRdb retains in-frame clones only, with some absent. Found here are 160,000 or so clones, just over 9% of them singletons; the top ten hold 2% to 3%. CD45RO/CCR7/CD25/CD127/CD95/CD27 staining was used to isolate CD4+ naive, central memory, regulatory and stem cell-like memory cells by sorting. CDR3 length equals 15 residues. In germline, CDR1 is MNHNY, CDR2 SVGAGI (reference sequence). V was clipped by 6 bases and J by 2 bases; unmatched bases: 9.

The sequence came from a woman between 18 and 30 years old in good health. The sample taken for sequencing was central memory CD4+ T cells from blood. The chain combines TRBV6-6 with TRBJ1-2; 7 nucleotides align to TRBD1. The CDR3 sequence is CASRLGQGVNYGYTF. In DNA, the CDR3 is TGTGCCAGCAGACTAGGGCAGGGGGTGAACTATGGCTACACCTTC.